This T cell receptor (beta chain) comes out of a study of blood T cells in healthy people across ages. With a J-beta primer mix and a sample-barcoded 5' primer, a second PCR ran roughly 6 to 12 cycles. MiXCR, run by TCRdb on the 5' RACE reads, gives a single entry per CDR3 protein. The repertoire includes approximately 690,000 distinct CDR3 sequences, 58% of them detected once, and over 30% sits in the top ten. This CDR3 region has 13 residues. Germline values: CDR1 DFQATT, CDR2 SNEGSKA (reference sequence). With 4 bases removed from V and 2 bases from J, the gap between germline ends came to 8 bases.

Material: blood. V gene TRBV20-1 combines with J gene TRBJ2-2; D may be TRBD1 (5 bases). The sequence came from a man in his 60s in good health. Here the CDR3 DNA reads TGCAGTGCTACGACAGCTAACACCGGGGAGCTGTTTTTT. Its translation: CSATTANTGELFF.